A single T cell receptor beta chain is shown here with its context. What it binds is not known. Just one base apart from a much larger clone, this may be a read error. Individual cDNA molecules received unique molecular identifiers during library preparation. TCRdb reprocessed the 5' RACE reads via MiXCR and lists one record per CDR3 protein. The sample shows about 110,000 distinct CDR3 sequences, 12% of them seen only once. The data derive from a study of early T cells in non-severe SARS-CoV-2 infection. On the study more broadly: Bulk RNA from unsorted whole blood was sequenced; chains were unpaired. Broader study findings: Matching with VDJdb favored anti-spike CD8 responses (missing private and CD4 specificities).

The CDR3 loop spans 14 amino acids. Germline V CDR1 and CDR2: ENHRY, SYGVKD. V lost 8 bases, J lost 2 bases, and 16 bases lay in between. The chain joins TRBV10-3 to TRBJ2-7; no clear D. What was sequenced was whole blood. The receptor's source is an adult who was a healthcare worker with PCR-confirmed SARS-CoV-2 infection or an uninfected control (not recorded which). This CDR3 reads CAIGPGGRTYEQYF. The CDR3, as DNA: TGTGCCATCGGACCCGGCGGCAGAACCTACGAGCAGTACTTC.